Listed here are 11 T cell receptor beta chains from one sample, sequenced in a study of T cells in Graves' hyperthyroidism and ophthalmopathy. It was RNA transcripts that yielded the amplified TCR beta CDR3 regions. HTBI primers drove first-round RT-PCR of the TCR CDR3. TCRdb recomputed calls from the multiplex PCR reads with MiXCR, one row per CDR3 protein. The sample has about 600,000 distinct CDR3 sequences, 14% seen once. The sequenced sample consisted of blood. These receptors were collected from a woman aged 45-65 years with Graves' ophthalmopathy.

This clonotype was detected ten times or more. This chain links TRBV27 with TRBJ1-1, with D uncertain. The CDR3 spans 13 residues. The germline gives CDR1 MNHEY, CDR2 SMNVEV (reference sequence). The V gene lost 5 bases and the J gene lost 0 bases, with 7 bases spanning the gap. The chain's CDR3 is CASSPRLNTEAFF. The CDR3 DNA is TGTGCCAGCAGTCCGCGATTGAACACTGAAGCTTTCTTT.

There are many counts of this clonotype. The V gene is TRBV7-2, the J gene TRBJ1-1; no reliable D call. CDR1 and CDR2 (germline): SGHTA, FQGNSA. Between the trimmed V and J ends, which lost 5 bases and 3 bases, there was a span of 16 bases. The CDR3 is made up of 15 amino acids. The CDR3 nucleotides read TGTGCCAGCAGCCTGGGCCCGGCCTCATACACTGAAGCTTTCTTT. Amino acids: CASSLGPASYTEAFF.

This clonotype has a count of ten or more. The chain combines TRBV7-8 with TRBJ2-1; 9 bases are shared with TRBD2. CDR1 SGHVS and CDR2 FQNEAQ come from the germline V gene. The CDR3 runs 16 residues. V lost 10 bases, J lost 5 bases, and 15 bases stayed unmatched. The CDR3 region is CATRKAGGRLNNEQFF. CDR3 DNA sequence: TGTGCCACCCGAAAAGCGGGAGGTCGCCTGAACAATGAGCAGTTCTTC. Filled out from reference TRBV7-8 and TRBJ2-1, the complete variable domain reads GAGVSQSPRYKVAKRGQDVALRCDPISGHVSLFWYQQALGQGPEFLTYFQNEAQLDKSGLPSDRFFAERPEGSVSTLKIQRTQQEDSAVYLCATRKAGGRLNNEQFFGPGTRLTVL.

DNA of the CDR3: TGTGCCAGCAGTTCGGGACATTTAGAGACCCAGTACTTC. As protein: CASSSGHLETQYF. V gene TRBV27 combines with J gene TRBJ2-5; D perhaps matches TRBD1 (6 bases). Germline V CDR1 and CDR2: MNHEY, SMNVEV (reference sequence). Deletions cut 4 bases from V and 4 bases from J, with 10 bases between. CDR3 length equals 13 residues.

Notes on this clonotype: With a much larger clone just one base away, this may be a read error. The chain couples TRBV6-2 or TRBV6-3 to TRBJ2-1; 16 nucleotides agree with TRBD2. The CDR3 is 16 residues long. Germline V gene sequence: CDR1 MNHEY, CDR2 SVGEGT. The CDR3 DNA reads TGTGTCAGCATTAAGGGACTAGCGGGAGGGTACAATGAGCAGTTCTTC. This gives the protein CVSIKGLAGGYNEQFF.

The gene calls are TRBV6-4 and TRBJ2-7; 9 bases are a match to TRBD1. The CDR3 length is 16 residues. V shed 6 bases, J shed 5 bases, and the junction held 14 bases outside the gene matches. Germline CDR1 MRHNA, CDR2 SNTAGT. DNA for the CDR3: TGTGCCAGCAGGACTTTTCGGGGGGACAGGGCCAACGAGCAGTACTTC. Translating gives CASRTFRGDRANEQYF.

V gene TRBV29-1 combines with J gene TRBJ2-2, with D perhaps TRBD1 or TRBD2 (5 bases each). Germline loops: CDR1 SQVTM, CDR2 ANQGSEA. CDR3 length equals 17 residues. V lost 5 bases, J lost 4 bases, and 23 bases lay in between. The CDR3: CSVSEGASGIATGELFF. In DNA, the CDR3 is TGCAGCGTTTCGGAAGGGGCGAGCGGAATAGCCACCGGGGAGCTGTTTTTT.

The chain combines TRBV6-2 or TRBV6-3 with TRBJ2-6; D possibly corresponds to TRBD2 (6 bases). This CDR3 spans 18 amino acids. The germline V gene encodes CDR1 MNHEY and CDR2 SVGEGT. The V end was cut by 7 bases, the J end by 0 bases, with 19 bases between. CDR3 loop: CASNKWGGMASGANVLTF. For the CDR3, the DNA is TGTGCCAGCAATAAGTGGGGCGGGATGGCCTCTGGGGCCAACGTCCTGACTTTC.

This clonotype was seen ten or more times. The chain couples TRBV12-3 or TRBV12-4 to TRBJ1-2; 8 nucleotides agree with TRBD1. The junction had 12 bases not matched to a gene; V was cut back by 7 bases and J by 2 bases. CDR3 length: 16 amino acids. CDR3 nucleotides: TGTGCCAGCAATCTAATCGGACAGGGACGGAACTATGGCTACACCTTC. It encodes CASNLIGQGRNYGYTF.

This clonotype was seen a handful of times. Given the absence of the conserved phenylalanine or tryptophan at the CDR3 end, a read error is likely. The chain is built from TRBV20-1 and TRBJ2-1; D is perhaps TRBD2 (6 bases). Germline V gives CDR1 DFQATT, CDR2 SNEGSKA (reference sequence). The CDR3 sequence is 15 residues long. V was cut by 5 bases and J by 0 bases, with 14 bases left in between. CDR3 in amino acids: CSAFGTRDSYNEQFV. The CDR3 nucleotides read TGCAGTGCTTTCGGGACTCGAGACTCCTACAATGAGCAGTTCGTC.

The table lists this clonotype with a few counts. V and J are TRBV20-1 and TRBJ2-5; 7 positions agree with TRBD2. Per germline, CDR1 DFQATT and CDR2 SNEGSKA (reference sequence). CDR3 length equals 11 residues. After removal of 6 bases from V and 5 bases from J, the junction contained 3 bases not matched to a gene. CDR3 amino acids: CSANSGETQYF. CDR3 coding DNA: TGCAGTGCAAATAGCGGGGAGACCCAGTACTTC.